This T cell receptor beta chain is drawn from a study of cytomegalovirus exposure and HLA in healthy donors. The V end was cut by 0 bases, the J end by 7 bases, with 18 bases between. This CDR3 is 17 amino acids long. Per the germline V gene, CDR1 is LNHNV and CDR2 is YYDKDF (reference sequence). Regarding the study as a whole: There were 150 to 200 TCR beta chains listed as cytomegalovirus-associated. Most sequenced TCRs were rare (though some public TCRs occurred in many donors). It was reported that the classifier diagnosed cytomegalovirus status with high specificity and sensitivity in both the original and validation cohorts.

As concerns this clone: The antigen is not known.

This table comes from immunoSEQ multiplex PCR, and its TCRdb copy is limited to in-frame clones, with some not included. The table includes about 360,000 clones, 86% detected once. The donors were members of the roughly 130-subject validation cohort (separate from the approximately 670-subject first cohort). V usage is TRBV15 and J usage is TRBJ2-2; TRBD2 might be the D (5 bases). The receptor was isolated from a woman aged 18-35 years in good health and CMV-seronegative. The sample comprised PBMCs. As DNA, the CDR3 is TGTGCCACCAGCAGAGATAGTGGCGAGCGGAGAATCGGGGAGCTGTTTTTT. This codes for CATSRDSGERRIGELFF.